The 10 T cell receptor beta chains listed next were all sequenced from one sample in a study of early T cells in non-severe SARS-CoV-2 infection. TCRdb called the 5' RACE reads again in MiXCR, with one record for every CDR3 protein. The table shows 20,000 to 30,000 distinct CDR3 sequences, with more than 4% occurring only once. Material for sequencing was whole blood. The receptors come from an adult who was a healthcare worker with PCR-confirmed SARS-CoV-2 infection or an uninfected control (not recorded which).

At least ten counts were recorded for this clonotype. The chain combines TRBV9 with TRBJ2-2; possibly TRBD1 for D (5 bases). Trimming removed 5 bases from V and 1 base from J, with 12 bases in between. Germline V CDR1 and CDR2: SGDLS, YYNGEE. The length of the CDR3 is 15 residues. Here the CDR3 reads CASRKTAKNTGELFF. The DNA for the CDR3 is TGTGCCAGCAGAAAGACAGCTAAGAACACCGGGGAGCTGTTTTTT. Together with reference TRBV9 and TRBJ2-2, the CDR3 gives the full variable domain: DSGVTQTPKHLITATGQRVTLRCSPRSGDLSVYWYQQSLDQGLQFLIQYYNGEERAKGNILERFSAQQFPDLHSELNLSSLELGDSALYFCASRKTAKNTGELFFGEGSRLTVL.

This clonotype has a count of ten or more. The genes are TRBV6-6 and TRBJ2-3, with 15 nucleotides matching TRBD2. The germline V gene has CDR1 MNHNY and CDR2 SVGAGI (reference sequence). With 6 bases clipped from V and 5 bases from J, the junction kept 6 bases outside the gene matches. The CDR3 has 16 residues. CDR3 in amino acids: CASSPGLAGGRDTQYF. CDR3 nucleotide sequence: TGTGCCAGCAGCCCGGGACTAGCGGGGGGAAGAGATACGCAGTATTTT.

By share, this clonotype counts as medium-sized. The chain recombines TRBV3-1 with TRBJ1-2; perhaps TRBD1 as D (5 bases). This CDR3 comprises 16 residues. CDR1 and CDR2 (germline): LGHDT, YNNKEL (reference sequence). Trimming stripped 0 bases from V and 4 bases from J, with 15 bases between. The chain's CDR3 is CASSQDERGAAYGYTF. Here the CDR3 DNA reads TGTGCCAGCAGCCAAGATGAGAGGGGCGCAGCCTATGGCTACACCTTC.

This clonotype was observed many times. This chain uses TRBV6-2 or TRBV6-3 with TRBJ2-3; 7 bases map to TRBD2. The V gene's germline CDR1 is MNHEY and CDR2 SVGEGT. With V trimmed by 5 bases and J by 4 bases, 6 bases remained unmatched. The CDR3 is made up of 14 amino acids. The CDR3 nucleotides read TGTGCCAGCAGTAGAGATAGCGGGCCAGATACGCAGTATTTT. It yields the protein CASSRDSGPDTQYF.

This clonotype was observed a handful of times. J is TRBJ1-4 and V is TRBV27; 8 bases line up with TRBD1. Germline V lookup: CDR1 MNHEY, CDR2 SMNVEV (reference sequence). Trimming cost V 3 bases and J 4 bases; bases outside gene matches: 16. The CDR3 totals 19 residues. The CDR3 loop reads CASSLRTSGTGRINEKLFF. In DNA form, the CDR3 reads TGTGCCAGCAGTTTGCGAACCTCCGGGACAGGCCGGATTAATGAAAAACTGTTTTTT.

This clonotype was seen many times. The chain uses TRBV20-1 and TRBJ1-5, with D perhaps TRBD1 (6 bases). Germline V gives CDR1 DFQATT, CDR2 SNEGSKA (reference sequence). The CDR3 length is 14 residues. V lost 6 bases and J lost 0, with 12 bases in between. The CDR3 nucleotides are TGCAGTGCACGGGGGGCTTATAGCAATCAGCCCCAGCATTTT. This encodes CSARGAYSNQPQHF.

This clonotype was counted many times. The genes are TRBV28 and TRBJ2-1; possibly TRBD2 for D (6 bases). With 1 base removed from V and 9 bases from J, the gap between germline ends came to 13 bases. This CDR3 region has 14 residues. Germline loops: CDR1 MDHEN, CDR2 SYDVKM. The CDR3 reads CASSLFGGSGEQFF. DNA for the CDR3: TGTGCCAGCAGTTTATTTGGGGGTAGCGGTGAGCAGTTCTTC. Supplemented by reference TRBV28 and TRBJ2-1, the full variable domain reads DVKVTQSSRYLVKRTGEKVFLECVQDMDHENMFWYRQDPGLGLRLIYFSYDVKMKEKGDIPEGYSVSREKKERFSLILESASTNQTSMYLCASSLFGGSGEQFFGPGTRLTVL.

This clonotype was seen at least ten times. This chain links TRBV20-1 with TRBJ1-2; D gene uncertain. Trimming stripped 0 bases from V and 12 bases from J, with 11 bases between. This CDR3 comprises 11 residues. Germline CDR1 reads DFQATT; CDR2 reads SNEGSKA (reference sequence). The DNA of the CDR3 is TGCAGTGCTAGAGATAGGGAACCGCACACCTTC. As protein: CSARDREPHTF.

The genes are TRBV7-2 and TRBJ2-7, with D perhaps being TRBD1 or TRBD2 (5 bases each). Trimming removed 6 bases at V and 7 bases at J, with 22 bases between. The germline CDR1 and CDR2 sequences are SGHTA and FQGNSA. This CDR3 contains 15 residues. In nucleotides, the CDR3 is TGTGCCAGCAGGTCCCTCTGGGACCCCTTTGAGGAGCAGTACTTC. This sequence encodes CASRSLWDPFEEQYF.

This clonotype was seen ten or more times. The rearrangement joins TRBV7-2 to TRBJ1-3, with D possibly being TRBD1 (6 bases). Germline V gives CDR1 SGHTA, CDR2 FQGNSA. Trimming removed 4 bases at V and 2 bases at J, with 12 bases between. The CDR3 length is 15 residues. The CDR3 reads CASSSQGGTGNTIYF. Here the CDR3 DNA reads TGTGCCAGCAGCTCACAAGGGGGGACTGGAAACACCATATATTTT.